The subject of this entry is one T cell receptor (beta chain). These data come from a study of immune characteristics of hereditary and idiopathic chronic pancreatitis. Profiled with immunoSEQ multiplex PCR; TCRdb holds only in-frame clones, not every one. The sample has approximately 1,800 clones, 60% to 75% seen once. Patients having total pancreatectomy with islet autotransplantation provided the chronic pancreatitis pancreas tissue. Per germline, CDR1 ENHRY and CDR2 SYGVKD. V gave up 4 bases and J gave up 7 bases; unmatched junction bases: 7. This CDR3 spans 15 amino acids. The chain recombines TRBV10-3 with TRBJ2-2; 9 bases match TRBD1. This receptor was obtained from a human donor with chronic pancreatitis. What was sequenced was pancreas tissue with hereditary chronic pancreatitis. CDR3 sequence reads: CAISGGQGRGGELFF. CDR3 nucleotide sequence: TGTGCCATCAGTGGGGGACAGGGAAGAGGCGGGGAGCTGTTTTTT.